The sequence of this TCR beta chain was determined in a study of regulatory T cells in long-lasting Graves disease. This CDR3 contains 17 residues. Looked up from germline, CDR1 is MDHEN and CDR2 is SYDVKM. Trimming pared 3 bases from V and 4 bases from J, leaving 20 bases between. Time point described: newly diagnosed GD, antithyroid drugs for less than 3 months. After RNA was extracted from PBMCs, the TCR library was made from it. iRepertoire HTBI primers and Arm-PCR of CDR3 regions built TCR beta libraries. TCRdb fed the multiplex PCR reads into MiXCR, producing one record per CDR3 protein. Of hundreds of thousands of distinct CDR3 sequences in the sample, 15% to 20% were seen once.

This material consisted of peripheral blood mononuclear cells (PBMCs), taken at new diagnosis, from a patient treated with antithyroid drugs. V and J are TRBV28 and TRBJ2-3; tentative D call: TRBD2 (6 bases). The sequence came from a female donor with Graves disease. This CDR3 is CASSFYTQLAGADTQYF. In DNA form, the CDR3 reads TGTGCCAGCAGTTTCTACACCCAACTAGCCGGCGCAGATACGCAGTATTTT.